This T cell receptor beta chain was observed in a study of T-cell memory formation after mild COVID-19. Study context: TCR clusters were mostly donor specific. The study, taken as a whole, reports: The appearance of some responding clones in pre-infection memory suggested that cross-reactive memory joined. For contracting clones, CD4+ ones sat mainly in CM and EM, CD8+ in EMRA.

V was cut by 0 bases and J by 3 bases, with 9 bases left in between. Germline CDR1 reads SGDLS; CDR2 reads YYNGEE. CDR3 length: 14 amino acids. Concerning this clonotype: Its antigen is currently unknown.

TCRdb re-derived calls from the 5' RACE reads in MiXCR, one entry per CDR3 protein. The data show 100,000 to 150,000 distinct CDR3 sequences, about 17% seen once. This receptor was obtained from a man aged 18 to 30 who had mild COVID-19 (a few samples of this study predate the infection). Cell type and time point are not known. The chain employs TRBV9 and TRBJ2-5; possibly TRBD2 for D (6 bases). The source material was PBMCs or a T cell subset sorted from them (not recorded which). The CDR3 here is CASSVAGVEETQYF. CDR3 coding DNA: TGTGCCAGCAGCGTAGCGGGGGTTGAAGAGACCCAGTACTTC.